The entry that follows covers one TCR beta chain sequence. The antigen it binds to is not known. For this mouse receptor, gene names and germline sequences are murine. The CDR3 goes on 4 residues after the read ends, and that part is filled in from the germline J gene. The library was produced with the immunoSEQ multiplex PCR assay. RNA was extracted from all samples and reverse transcribed into cDNA as template for TCR sequencing. SuperScript III was used to make first-strand cDNA, primed with a 2:1 mix of oligo-dT and random hexamers. A synthetic immune receptor repertoire was used to gauge amplification bias, and whatever bias remained was removed computationally. Sequencing of the libraries was done on Illumina HiSeq with 60 bp reads that cover the CDR3, reading from J toward V. The paper's processing steps were these. After raw reads were preprocessed to remove errors, the CDR3 was defined following IMGT conventions as running from the conserved cysteine to phenylalanine. To get clonality, Shannon entropy was normalized by log2 of the number of productive unique TCRs and the result was subtracted from 1. Whether scalp clones were CD4 or CD8 was inferred by matching scalp TCRbeta sequences against CD4 and CD8 repertoires sorted from blood. This immuneACCESS table, as held by TCRdb, lists in-frame sequences with V and J called but not all clones. Of the missing ones, under half trace to an unresolved V gene in checked studies; the others have no known cause. Clone size and the V and J calls come from that table; the DNA yielded D and trimming. This sample contains more than 250,000 clones, none of which is a singleton. More than 1% of the sample is held by the ten biggest clonotypes.

Cells from mouse cutaneous lymph nodes were pooled, stained for CD4, CD8alpha, NKG2D, NKG2ACE and other markers, and then sorted on a BD Influx. CDR1 and CDR2, looked up from the germline V gene (reference sequence), are FNHDT and SITEND. At the junction V is shortened by 3 bases and J by 1 base; bases outside the gene matches: 1. The CDR3 measures 15 amino acids from cysteine to phenylalanine. The CDR3 was read in part: 33 bases, with the frame set at base 1. This specimen comes from a study of CD8+ T cells in alopecia areata (dated by TCRdb to 2016 to 2018). General notes on the study: Skin from C3H/HeJ donors with spontaneous alopecia (roughly 6-13 months old) was grafted onto female C3H/HeJ recipients that were 7-10 weeks old. In both human patients and the C3H/HeJ mouse model, the study applied high-throughput TCRbeta sequencing to look at T cell clonal expansion in alopecia areata. On the human side, TCRbeta sequencing was run on scalp tissue and on sorted CD4+ and CD8+ peripheral blood T cells from healthy controls and from alopecia areata patients with either patchy or totalis/universalis disease. Clonality in the scalp was compared among normal scalp (n=4), patchy alopecia areata scalp (n=8), and alopecia totalis/universalis scalp (n=8). RNA came from the PAXgene miRNA kit for fixed scalp, the miRNeasy kit for PBMCs, and the RNeasy kit for mouse skin. Amplification of TCRbeta CDR3 regions was done by immunoSEQ multiplex PCR using 35 Vbeta forward primers and 13 Jbeta reverse primers. The study at large found these results: Shared TCR sequences between patients were less evident than in mice, which may be partly attributable to HLA diversity in the patient population. Resident alphabeta T cells in normal human skin are also sequenced, complicating scalp TCR repertoire analysis, unlike mouse skin dominated by gammadelta T cells. Higher clonality and more expanded CD8+ clones were observed in lesional scalp than in normal scalp, particularly in alopecia totalis/universalis, a finding suggestive of antigenic drive.

Sequences were obtained from CD4+ T cells sorted from a lymph node. The receptor chain draws on TRBV19 and TRBJ2-3, with 11 middle bases fitting TRBD2. The TCR originated in a C3H/HeJ mouse with alopecia areata. This line of mice carries MHC haplotype H2-k. The covered CDR3 bases are TGTGCCAGCAGTAACTGGGGGGGCGGTGCAGAA. It encodes CASSNWGGGAE. The full CDR3 protein reads CASSNWGGGAETLYF. With the rest looked up from the reference TRBV19 and TRBJ2-3 genes rather than sequenced, the full variable domain is GGIITQTPKFLIGQEGQKLTLKCQQNFNHDTMYWYRQDSGKGLRLIYYSITENDLQKGDLSEGYDASREKKSSFSLTVTSAQKNEMAVFLCASSNWGGGAETLYFGSGTRLTVL.